Below, 14 T cell receptor beta chains from the same sample are listed, as sequenced in a study of blood T cell repertoires in COVID-19. Generated by immunoSEQ multiplex PCR, the TCRdb table keeps only in-frame clones and is missing some. The table records about 220,000 clones, 65% to 85% of them present only once. Sequenced material: PBMCs or T cells enriched from blood (not recorded which). All receptors come from an older woman who had recovered from COVID-19.

The V gene is TRBV30, the J gene TRBJ1-4, with TRBD1 matching 8 bases. After removal of 3 bases from V and 8 bases from J, the junction contained 5 bases not matched to a gene. This CDR3 region has 13 residues. Germline values: CDR1 GTSNPN, CDR2 SVGIG (reference sequence). As DNA, the CDR3 is TGTGCCTGGAGCCTCAGGGGGCAAGAAAAACTGTTTTTT. It specifies CAWSLRGQEKLFF. Complete variable domain (other parts from reference TRBV30 and TRBJ1-4): SQTIHQWPATLVQPVGSPLSLECTVEGTSNPNLYWYRQAAGRGLQLLFYSVGIGQISSEVPQNLSASRPQDRQFILSSKKLLLSDSGFYLCAWSLRGQEKLFFGSGTQLSVL.

The J gene is TRBJ1-5, the V gene TRBV3-1 (or the pseudogene TRBV3-2); 7 nucleotides align to TRBD1. V gave up 6 bases and J gave up 3 bases; unmatched junction bases: 11. Germline V CDR1 and CDR2: LGHDT, YNNKEL (reference sequence). The CDR3 spans 16 residues. CDR3 sequence reads: CASSFGTAGTNQPQHF. The CDR3 bases are TGTGCCAGCAGTTTCGGGACAGCCGGTACCAATCAGCCCCAGCATTTT.

This sequence joins TRBV7-6 and TRBJ2-5; 11 nucleotides agree with TRBD2. Germline loops: CDR1 SGHVS, CDR2 FNYEAQ. With 5 bases clipped from V and 4 bases from J, the junction kept 3 bases outside the gene matches. This CDR3 region has 14 residues. CDR3 sequence reads: CASSLGLAGETQYF. The CDR3 bases are TGTGCCAGCAGCCTCGGACTAGCGGGAGAGACCCAGTACTTC. The full variable domain, in which reference TRBV7-6 and TRBJ2-5 provide the parts outside the CDR3, is GAGVSQSPRYKVTKRGQDVALRCDPISGHVSLYWYRQALGQGPEFLTYFNYEAQQDKSGLPNDRFSAERPEGSISTLTIQRTEQRDSAMYRCASSLGLAGETQYFGPGTRLLVL.

The chain uses TRBV10-2 and TRBJ1-1, with TRBD1 matching over 7 bases. The CDR3 consists of 13 residues. Losses at the gene ends were 6 bases for V and 10 bases for J; bases not matched to a gene: 11. In germline, CDR1 is WSHSY, CDR2 SAAADI. The CDR3 loop is CASSEGARGRAFF. The CDR3 coding sequence is TGCGCCAGCAGCGAGGGGGCGAGAGGACGAGCTTTCTTT.

The chain recombines TRBV6-2 or TRBV6-3 with TRBJ1-5; D is ambiguous. Per the germline V gene, CDR1 is MNHEY and CDR2 is SVGEGT. V lost 2 bases, J lost 0 bases, and 11 bases lay in between. This CDR3 region has 16 residues. CDR3 DNA sequence: TGTGCCAGCAGTTACGGCAGTACAGTTAGCAATCAGCCCCAGCATTTT. Its protein is CASSYGSTVSNQPQHF.

The chain couples TRBV5-1 to TRBJ1-1; D is possibly TRBD1 (5 bases). The CDR3 totals 16 residues. V was pared by 1 base and J by 1 base, with 14 bases between. Germline V gene sequence: CDR1 SGHRS, CDR2 YFSETQ. The CDR3 sequence: CASSLFAGLENTEAFF. As DNA, the CDR3 is TGCGCCAGCAGCTTGTTTGCAGGGTTGGAGAACACTGAAGCTTTCTTT. The entire variable domain, with the rest obtained from reference TRBV5-1 and TRBJ1-1, is as follows: KAGVTQTPRYLIKTRGQQVTLSCSPISGHRSVSWYQQTPGQGLQFLFEYFSETQRNKGNFPGRFSGRQFSNSRSEMNVSTLELGDSALYLCASSLFAGLENTEAFFGQGTRLTVV.

This chain joins TRBV18 and TRBJ2-2, with 9 bases fitting TRBD1. The V gene end was trimmed by 4 bases and the J gene end by 4 bases; junction bases not matched to a gene: 1. The CDR3 is 14 amino acids. The germline V gene encodes CDR1 KGHSH and CDR2 LQKENI. CDR3 sequence: CASSRDRVTGELFF. CDR3 DNA sequence: TGTGCCAGCTCACGGGACAGGGTCACCGGGGAGCTGTTTTTT.

The gene calls are TRBV3-1 (or the pseudogene TRBV3-2) and TRBJ1-2, with 9 bases lining up with TRBD1. Looked up from germline, CDR1 is LGHDT and CDR2 is YNNKEL (reference sequence). There are 15 residues in the CDR3. Losses at the gene ends were 1 base for V and 4 bases for J; bases not matched to a gene: 4. The CDR3: CASSQGGQGRYGYTF. CDR3 coding DNA: TGTGCCAGCAGCCAAGGGGGACAGGGTCGCTATGGCTACACCTTC.

The chain combines TRBV11-2 with TRBJ2-7, with TRBD2 matching 10 bases. Unmatched junction bases numbered 12, after V lost 5 bases and J lost 8 bases. CDR1 is SGHAT and CDR2 is FQNNGV in the germline V gene. There are 15 residues in the CDR3. CDR3 residues: CASSLGVLAGVQQYF. The CDR3, as DNA: TGTGCCAGCAGCCTAGGGGTGCTAGCGGGAGTGCAGCAGTACTTC.

The chain uses TRBV4-1 and TRBJ1-2; the D gene is possibly TRBD1 (5 bases). This CDR3 has 14 amino acids. Germline V gene lookup returns CDR1 MGHRA and CDR2 YSYEKL. V lost 2 bases and J lost 4, with 11 bases in between. The DNA for the CDR3 is TGCGCCAGCAGCCAATCTGGGGGGTCCTATGGCTACACCTTC. Translated: CASSQSGGSYGYTF.

The chain is built from TRBV7-9 and TRBJ2-1, with 9 bases that match TRBD2. V lost 3 bases, J lost 5 bases, and 5 bases stayed unmatched. CDR1 and CDR2 (germline): SEHNR, FQNEAQ (reference sequence). This CDR3 has 15 amino acids. CDR3 bases: TGTGCCAGCAGCTTGAGCGAGCGGGAGGACAATGAGCAGTTCTTC. It codes for CASSLSEREDNEQFF.

The chain joins TRBV5-1 to TRBJ2-6, with unresolved D. Germline V gene sequence: CDR1 SGHRS, CDR2 YFSETQ. This CDR3 has 15 residues. The germline V and J ends were trimmed by 3 bases and 1 base, with 8 bases remaining between them. DNA of the CDR3: TGCGCCAGCAGCTCAACAGCATCTGGGGCCAACGTCCTGACTTTC. Protein product: CASSSTASGANVLTF.

This clone came up once. The V gene is TRBV27, the J gene TRBJ1-6, with D perhaps matching TRBD1 (6 bases). The germline V and J ends were trimmed by 6 bases and 7 bases, with 19 bases remaining between them. The CDR3 loop spans 16 amino acids. CDR1 is MNHEY, CDR2 SMNVEV, per germline (reference sequence). CDR3 loop: CASSQRTGYSNSPLHF. In DNA, the CDR3 is TGTGCCAGCAGCCAACGAACAGGGTATTCGAATTCACCCCTCCACTTT.

This clone was counted only a few times. The rearrangement uses TRBV28 and TRBJ1-5, with D possibly matching TRBD1 (6 bases). The CDR3 covers 16 residues. Trimming shortened V by 3 bases and J by 7 bases, and 19 bases separated the two germline ends. From germline, CDR1 is MDHEN and CDR2 SYDVKM. This CDR3 is CASSFFGGGRRQPQHF. The CDR3 DNA reads as TGTGCCAGCAGTTTTTTCGGCGGGGGGCGAAGACAGCCCCAGCATTTT.